The 12 T cell receptor beta chains presented below share a single source sample, sequenced in a study of blood T cell repertoires in COVID-19. Measured with immunoSEQ multiplex PCR; TCRdb has only the in-frame clones, and not every one. The sample has about 260,000 clones; 91% are singletons. Material for sequencing was PBMCs or T cells enriched from blood (not recorded which). The source is a middle-aged man who had been exposed to COVID-19.

This clone was picked up one time. The V call is TRBV11-2, the J call TRBJ2-1; 10 bases fit TRBD2. CDR1 and CDR2 from the germline V gene are SGHAT and FQNNGV. Trimming removed 3 bases from V and 9 bases from J; junction bases left unmatched: 14. This CDR3 has 17 amino acids. The CDR3 loop reads CASSFPSGRAGRSEQFF. The DNA for the CDR3 is TGTGCCAGCAGCTTTCCCAGCGGGAGGGCCGGGAGGAGTGAGCAGTTCTTC.

J is TRBJ2-2 and V is TRBV9; D is perhaps TRBD2 (6 bases). The germline V and J ends were trimmed by 3 bases and 4 bases, with 10 bases remaining between them. In germline, CDR1 is SGDLS, CDR2 YYNGEE. This CDR3 has 14 amino acids. CDR3: CASSAGLTTGELFF. The CDR3 nucleotides read TGTGCCAGCAGCGCGGGACTTACCACCGGGGAGCTGTTTTTT.

The chain recombines TRBV20-1 with TRBJ1-1; D may be TRBD1 (6 bases). There are 14 residues in the CDR3. Germline V CDR1 and CDR2: DFQATT, SNEGSKA (reference sequence). Deletions cut 3 bases from V and 0 bases from J, with 11 bases between. For the CDR3, the DNA is TGCAGTGCTAGTCGCGGGGGCATGAACACTGAAGCTTTCTTT. Translated, it gives CSASRGGMNTEAFF.

The chain joins TRBV28 to TRBJ1-2; D is undetermined. Germline CDR1 and CDR2: MDHEN and SYDVKM. This CDR3 spans 12 amino acids. Trimming removed 4 bases at V and 4 bases at J, with 7 bases between. The CDR3 region is CASSSGFYGYTF. CDR3 in DNA: TGTGCCAGCAGTTCGGGATTCTATGGCTACACCTTC.

The chain couples TRBV7-2 to TRBJ2-2, with TRBD2 matching 7 bases. CDR1 SGHTA and CDR2 FQGNSA come from the germline V gene. Unmatched junction bases numbered 4, after V lost 2 bases and J lost 1 base. This CDR3 region has 16 residues. CDR3 sequence: CASSLLPSGNTGELFF. The DNA of the CDR3 is TGTGCCAGCAGCTTACTGCCTAGCGGGAACACCGGGGAGCTGTTTTTT.

This clone has only one observation. The chain combines TRBV5-4 with TRBJ1-2, with 9 bases fitting TRBD1. The CDR3 is 14 amino acids. Germline loops: CDR1 SGHNT, CDR2 YYREEE (reference sequence). Trimming took 4 bases from V and 7 from J; bases not matched to a gene: 8. CDR3 sequence reads: CASSQGQGMFGYTF. The CDR3, as DNA: TGTGCCAGCAGCCAAGGACAGGGGATGTTTGGCTACACCTTC.

The CDR3 sequence is CASSLAVTGFPGNTIYF. CDR3 DNA sequence: TGTGCCAGCAGCTTAGCTGTGACAGGGTTCCCTGGAAACACCATATATTTT. This chain connects TRBV7-9 to TRBJ1-3; 7 nucleotides align to TRBD1. Germline loops: CDR1 SEHNR, CDR2 FQNEAQ (reference sequence). Trimming cost V 0 bases and J 2 bases; bases outside gene matches: 7. This CDR3 has 17 amino acids.

The chain uses TRBV30 and TRBJ2-1; the match to TRBD2 covers 8 bases. The V and J ends lost 1 base and 8 bases, in that order; junction bases with no gene match: 4. This CDR3 has 13 residues. From germline, CDR1 is GTSNPN and CDR2 SVGIG (reference sequence). The CDR3 reads CAWSATSDHEQFF. The CDR3 DNA is TGTGCCTGGAGTGCGACTAGCGACCATGAGCAGTTCTTC.

The chain links TRBV7-2 to TRBJ2-2, with 7 bases matching TRBD1. V was clipped by 2 bases and J by 5 bases; unmatched bases: 5. The length of the CDR3 is 15 residues. The germline V gene has CDR1 SGHTA and CDR2 FQGNSA. Here the CDR3 reads CASSLNRGGTGELFF. The CDR3 DNA is TGTGCCAGCAGCTTAAACAGGGGTGGGACCGGGGAGCTGTTTTTT. The complete variable domain, with remaining parts taken from reference TRBV7-2 and TRBJ2-2, reads GAGVSQSPSNKVTEKGKDVELRCDPISGHTALYWYRQSLGQGLEFLIYFQGNSAPDKSGLPSDRFSAERTGGSVSTLTIQRTQQEDSAVYLCASSLNRGGTGELFFGEGSRLTVL.

The chain recombines TRBV5-4 with TRBJ1-1, with 7 bases matching TRBD1. Germline V CDR1 and CDR2: SGHNT, YYREEE (reference sequence). The V segment lost 4 bases and the J segment 0 bases; nucleotides outside the gene matches: 6. The CDR3 contains 15 residues. As DNA, the CDR3 is TGTGCCAGCAGCCTTTGGGACAGATTGAACACTGAAGCTTTCTTT. This gives the protein CASSLWDRLNTEAFF.

V is TRBV28 and J is TRBJ2-1; 8 nucleotides line up with TRBD2. CDR3 size: 15 residues. Germline trimming cut 7 bases from V and 2 bases from J; bases unmatched to any gene: 7. The germline CDR1 and CDR2 sequences are MDHEN and SYDVKM. This CDR3 is CASTLRGGAYNEQFF. The DNA of the CDR3 is TGTGCCAGCACCCTTCGGGGGGGCGCCTACAATGAGCAGTTCTTC.

V and J are TRBV28 and TRBJ1-3, with D maybe TRBD1 (5 bases). This CDR3 has 14 amino acids. Trimming took 6 bases from V and 2 from J, leaving 11 bases between them. Germline loops: CDR1 MDHEN, CDR2 SYDVKM. The CDR3 DNA follows: TGTGCCAGCAGGTACGCAGGGACTGGAAACACCATATATTTT. Residues: CASRYAGTGNTIYF. Full variable domain (outside the CDR3, taken from reference TRBV28 and TRBJ1-3): DVKVTQSSRYLVKRTGEKVFLECVQDMDHENMFWYRQDPGLGLRLIYFSYDVKMKEKGDIPEGYSVSREKKERFSLILESASTNQTSMYLCASRYAGTGNTIYFGEGSWLTVV.